This is a list of T cell receptor beta chains from one sample in a study of blood T cells in healthy people across ages. TCRdb reprocessed the 5' RACE reads via MiXCR and lists one record per CDR3 protein. The sample includes 700,000 or so distinct CDR3 sequences, approximately 22% of them seen just once. Sequencing was carried out using blood. The receptor set was obtained from a man aged 70-80 years in good health. Each CDR3 is given without its conserved first and last residue. A D gene is named only where the DNA matches it firmly.

v_gene,d_gene,CDR3aa
TRBV18,NA,ASSPRQNEKLF
TRBV7-9,NA,ASRDWARTLNTGELF
TRBV7-9,NA,ASSLVQGENEQF
TRBV12-3/TRBV12-4,TRBD1,ASSLKGASNQPQH
TRBV13,TRBD2,ASSLGGGAGYNEQL
TRBV20-1,TRBD2,SARDSASGEETQY
TRBV6-5,TRBD1,ASSYGTAVSYNEQF
TRBV5-1,NA,ASSLQTGSYEQY
TRBV12-3/TRBV12-4,TRBD1,ANSHTGDSSYEQY
TRBV20-1,NA,SARLLVLAKNIQY
TRBV27,NA,ASSRDPSGYGYT
TRBV24-1,TRBD2,ATSDGEGVAKNIQY
TRBV4-3,TRBD2,ASSQDASGKYNEQF
TRBV12-3/TRBV12-4,NA,ASSLGVTKSYEQY
TRBV7-9,TRBD2,ASSLGGLASEQY
TRBV28,NA,ASSLRASANEKLF
TRBV7-9,TRBD2,ASLPIAGEQF
TRBV7-8,TRBD2,ASSPTSMMKTQY
TRBV2,NA,ASRDMNYGYT
TRBV12-3/TRBV12-4,NA,ASSLGKPNVLT
TRBV18,NA,ASSPGSPEQF
TRBV4-1,NA,ASSQGVYQGGDTQY
TRBV7-9,NA,ASSLSLVRGSGSGEQF
TRBV7-2,TRBD1,ASSLRVLGQSNTGELF
TRBV5-1,TRBD1,ASSQGDISYEQY
TRBV10-3,TRBD1,AISGTSAGTGNEQY
TRBV7-2,TRBD2,ASSARLAGRTGELF
TRBV12-3/TRBV12-4,TRBD2,ASSHSTSGVGGTQY
TRBV7-9,NA,ASSFPDPQDTTRVNYGYT
TRBV6-5,TRBD1,ASSPGQGRQY
TRBV20-1,NA,SADQGQETQY
TRBV6-2/TRBV6-3,NA,ASSYGRGANTDTQY
TRBV7-9,TRBD1,ASSLVTGGDGYT
TRBV2,NA,ASREQVAVNEQF
TRBV5-1,TRBD1,ASSWGDRTDTQY
TRBV2,NA,ASSESALGTQY
TRBV19,NA,ASSMTGDTQY
TRBV12-3/TRBV12-4,NA,ASSFPLSGAETQY
TRBV5-1,NA,AGSLQQGSTAPLH
TRBV12-3/TRBV12-4,NA,ASSLGTADNSPLH
TRBV7-2,TRBD2,ATGTSGTRDTQY
TRBV9,TRBD2,ASSIRGASGSTDTQY
TRBV20-1,NA,SARDGWGAETQY
TRBV11-2,TRBD2,ASSRSSGSGSYNEQF
TRBV6-5,TRBD2,ASRPRGGRQETQY
TRBV20-1,NA,SAGKNIQY
TRBV21-1,NA,ASSAERDRNTEAF
TRBV20-1,NA,SAPGGNTEAF
TRBV20-1,TRBD2,GPGGQDNIQY
TRBV5-1,TRBD2,ASSWTSGGAFEQF
TRBV6-5,NA,ASSTVVNQPQH
TRBV2,TRBD1,ASERTGRTDTQY
TRBV6-5,NA,ASRNTMMTQY
TRBV3-1,NA,ASSQGPRGADEQF
TRBV18,NA,ASSPQSYGYT
TRBV5-1,NA,ASSLGDPDTQY
TRBV11-2,TRBD2,ASSLVTSGSGLETQY
TRBV29-1,NA,SVEFRTEAF
TRBV12-3/TRBV12-4,NA,ASSEQQGLNTEAF